This TCR beta chain was captured in a study of T cell responses to AZD1222 COVID-19 vaccine. Study summary: Both about-4-week and about-12-week second-dose recipients were combined.

Note on this clone: What it recognizes is unknown.

Profiled with immunoSEQ multiplex PCR; TCRdb holds only in-frame clones, not every one. Altogether about 160,000 clones are present, around 90% being singletons, with the ten largest covering 4% to 5.5%. Overall study results and limits: Clonal diversity was possibly underestimated, and the donors were mostly white British, with more females.

The material sequenced was peripheral blood, taken on day 0 of AZD1222 vaccination. The TCR comes from an adult in good health.

The CDR3 here is CASSSRPRLETGELFF. In DNA, the CDR3 is TGTGCCAGCAGCTCTCGCCCTCGACTCGAGACCGGGGAGCTGTTTTTT. The chain uses TRBV7-8 and TRBJ2-2; no firm D call. Germline V gene sequence: CDR1 SGHVS, CDR2 FQNEAQ. The CDR3 totals 16 residues. V dropped 4 bases and J dropped 5 bases, with 17 bases sitting between them.